This T cell receptor beta chain was observed in a study of cytomegalovirus exposure and HLA in healthy donors. Germline assignment: CDR1 SGHTA and CDR2 FQGNSA. The CDR3 length is 16 residues. Deletions cut 5 bases from V and 1 base from J, with 17 bases between. Findings and limits, study-wide: Among TCR beta chains of equal frequency, HLA-associated ones were more clonally expanded in a later analysis. An apparent linkage of common viral pathogens to several of the most significant clusters emerged in a later analysis.

Researchers ran the PCR with 60 Vbeta and 13 Jbeta primers. Libraries were prepared by immunoSEQ multiplex PCR; TCRdb keeps only in-frame clonotypes and omits some of them. The data show about 99,000 clones, roughly 77% seen once. This clone turned up a few times. Its antigen remains unknown. Sequenced sample: PBMCs. This chain joins TRBV7-2 and TRBJ1-1; no firm D call. The source of this sequence is a woman between 18 and 29 years old in good health and CMV-seropositive. CDR3 region: CASSRPARLGNTEAFF. CDR3 coding DNA: TGTGCCAGCAGCCGACCGGCCAGACTGGGGAACACTGAAGCTTTCTTT.